Listed below are T cell receptor beta chains from one sample, sequenced in a study of T cell responses to AZD1222 COVID-19 vaccine. Data came from immunoSEQ multiplex PCR; TCRdb stores just in-frame clones and leaves some out. Seen here are 150,000 to 200,000 clones, approximately 90% observed once, and the top ten hold around 26%. The sequenced sample was peripheral blood, obtained 28 days after the second AZD1222 dose. Receptors originate from an adult who received the AZD1222 COVID-19 vaccine. CDR3s include the opening cysteine and the closing phenylalanine or tryptophan. A D gene is named only where the DNA matches it firmly. Size tells how often a clone was seen (once, few, many) or the class of an expanded clone, and some rows leave it out.

size: NA
J: TRBJ2-7
V: TRBV5-6
D: NA
CDR3: CASSLTRVKSYEQYF
DNA: TGTGCCAGCAGCTTGACCAGAGTAAAATCCTACGAGCAGTACTTC

size: few
J: TRBJ2-1
V: TRBV5-1
D: TRBD2
CDR3: CASSLGLAGAGEQFF
DNA: TGCGCCAGCAGCTTGGGACTAGCGGGAGCGGGTGAGCAGTTCTTC

size: NA
J: TRBJ2-7
V: TRBV19
D: NA
CDR3: CASSIRSTDYEQYF
DNA: TGTGCCAGTAGTATCCGTTCAACAGACTACGAGCAGTACTTC

size: NA
J: TRBJ2-7
V: TRBV6-2/TRBV6-3
D: TRBD2
CDR3: CASSYARLAGTYEQYF
DNA: TGTGCCAGCAGTTATGCCCGACTAGCGGGGACCTACGAGCAGTACTTC

size: NA
J: TRBJ2-3
V: TRBV4-3
D: NA
CDR3: CASSQDLGRVTDTQYF
DNA: TGCGCCAGCAGCCAAGATTTAGGGAGAGTAACAGATACGCAGTATTTT

size: NA
J: TRBJ2-2
V: TRBV5-1
D: NA
CDR3: CASSAQNGGTGELFF
DNA: TGCGCCAGCAGCGCCCAAAATGGGGGAACCGGGGAGCTGTTTTTT

size: NA
J: TRBJ1-1
V: TRBV5-1
D: NA
CDR3: CASSLDARTNTEAFF
DNA: TGCGCCAGCAGCTTGGACGCAAGGACGAACACTGAAGCTTTCTTT

size: NA
J: TRBJ2-7
V: TRBV28
D: TRBD1
CDR3: CASNLDRVAYEQYF
DNA: TGTGCCAGCAACCTGGACAGGGTAGCCTACGAGCAGTACTTC

size: NA
J: TRBJ2-1
V: TRBV7-9
D: TRBD2
CDR3: CASSFGTSGNEQFF
DNA: TGTGCCAGCAGCTTCGGGACTAGCGGGAATGAGCAGTTCTTC

size: once
J: TRBJ2-1
V: TRBV28
D: NA
CDR3: CASSPQDSSYNEQFF
DNA: TGTGCCAGCAGCCCCCAAGATAGCTCCTACAATGAGCAGTTCTTC

size: NA
J: TRBJ2-4
V: TRBV5-1
D: NA
CDR3: CASSLEAARAKNIQYF
DNA: TGCGCCAGCAGCTTGGAAGCAGCTAGAGCCAAAAACATTCAGTACTTC

size: NA
J: TRBJ2-1
V: TRBV24-1
D: TRBD2
CDR3: CATSAPLTSTEQFF
DNA: TGTGCCACCAGTGCCCCCTTGACTAGCACTGAGCAGTTCTTC

size: NA
J: TRBJ2-1
V: TRBV2
D: TRBD2
CDR3: CASSSPEREGLDEQFF
DNA: TGTGCCAGCAGTTCCCCGGAGCGGGAGGGCCTCGATGAGCAGTTCTTC

size: NA
J: TRBJ1-2
V: TRBV5-8
D: NA
CDR3: CASSLGRTNYGYTF
DNA: TGTGCCAGCAGCTTGGGCAGGACGAACTATGGCTACACCTTC

size: NA
J: TRBJ2-5
V: TRBV15
D: TRBD2
CDR3: CATSREGSGGRVETQYF
DNA: TGTGCCACCAGCAGAGAGGGGAGCGGCGGGAGGGTGGAGACCCAGTACTTC

size: NA
J: TRBJ2-1
V: TRBV5-3
D: NA
CDR3: CARSCLRETNRSSYNEQFF
DNA: TGTGCCAGAAGCTGCCTGAGGGAGACAAACCGGAGCTCCTACAATGAGCAGTTCTTC

size: NA
J: TRBJ2-1
V: TRBV9
D: TRBD2
CDR3: CASSVVGLAGNEQFF
DNA: TGTGCCAGCAGCGTAGTAGGACTAGCGGGGAATGAGCAGTTCTTC

size: NA
J: TRBJ2-7
V: TRBV4-1
D: NA
CDR3: CASSQAPFNEQYF
DNA: TGCGCCAGCAGCCAAGCACCTTTTAACGAGCAGTACTTC

size: NA
J: TRBJ2-3
V: TRBV9
D: TRBD2
CDR3: CASSVALGEGLTDTQYF
DNA: TGTGCCAGCAGCGTAGCCCTTGGGGAGGGGTTAACAGATACGCAGTATTTT

size: NA
J: TRBJ1-6
V: TRBV7-2
D: NA
CDR3: CASSLQSYNSPLHF
DNA: TGTGCCAGCAGCTTACAATCCTATAATTCACCCCTCCACTTT

size: NA
J: TRBJ2-7
V: TRBV5-5
D: TRBD2
CDR3: CASTPEGSGIYEQYF
DNA: TGTGCCAGCACCCCCGAGGGTAGCGGGATTTACGAGCAGTACTTC

size: NA
J: TRBJ2-7
V: TRBV7-3
D: NA
CDR3: CASSPGGSYEQYF
DNA: TGTGCCAGCAGCCCCGGGGGCTCCTACGAGCAGTACTTC

size: NA
J: TRBJ1-4
V: TRBV5-1
D: NA
CDR3: CASSSGGTNEKLFF
DNA: TGCGCCAGCTCTTCGGGAGGGACTAATGAAAAACTGTTTTTT

size: NA
J: TRBJ1-2
V: TRBV3-1/TRBV3-2
D: TRBD1
CDR3: CASSQERGHDGYTF
DNA: TGTGCCAGCAGCCAAGAGAGGGGGCATGACGGCTACACCTTC

size: NA
J: TRBJ1-2
V: TRBV5-8
D: NA
CDR3: CASSPTTRGKGYTF
DNA: TGTGCCAGCAGCCCTACAACTAGGGGGAAGGGCTACACCTTC

size: NA
J: TRBJ2-1
V: TRBV5-1
D: NA
CDR3: CASSLAETAEQFF
DNA: TGCGCCAGCAGCTTGGCCGAGACGGCTGAGCAGTTCTTC

size: NA
J: TRBJ1-5
V: TRBV6-7
D: NA
CDR3: CASSYGGALYYNQPQHF
DNA: TGTGCCAGCAGTTACGGAGGGGCACTCTACTACAATCAGCCCCAGCATTTT

size: NA
J: TRBJ2-3
V: TRBV4-3
D: TRBD2
CDR3: CASSQEEQERGLALWEDTQYF
DNA: TGCGCCAGCAGCCAAGAGGAACAGGAACGGGGACTAGCGCTATGGGAAGATACGCAGTATTTT

size: NA
J: TRBJ1-1
V: TRBV7-9
D: NA
CDR3: CASSPSYRPNTEAFF
DNA: TGTGCCAGCAGCCCCAGTTACAGGCCGAACACTGAAGCTTTCTTT

size: NA
J: TRBJ2-7
V: TRBV6-4
D: TRBD1
CDR3: CASSDPPRGRFDHEQYF
DNA: TGTGCCAGCAGTGACCCCCCCAGGGGGCGCTTCGACCACGAGCAGTACTTC

size: NA
J: TRBJ1-5
V: TRBV10-1
D: NA
CDR3: CASSEIPSNQPQHF
DNA: TGCGCCAGCAGTGAGATCCCCTCCAATCAGCCCCAGCATTTT

size: NA
J: TRBJ1-4
V: TRBV28
D: NA
CDR3: CASSFWAGRGLSEKLFF
DNA: TGTGCCAGCAGTTTTTGGGCAGGGAGGGGGTTAAGTGAAAAACTGTTTTTT

size: once
J: TRBJ2-5
V: TRBV9
D: NA
CDR3: CASSVVGETQYF
DNA: TGTGCCAGCAGCGTAGTTGGAGAGACCCAGTACTTC